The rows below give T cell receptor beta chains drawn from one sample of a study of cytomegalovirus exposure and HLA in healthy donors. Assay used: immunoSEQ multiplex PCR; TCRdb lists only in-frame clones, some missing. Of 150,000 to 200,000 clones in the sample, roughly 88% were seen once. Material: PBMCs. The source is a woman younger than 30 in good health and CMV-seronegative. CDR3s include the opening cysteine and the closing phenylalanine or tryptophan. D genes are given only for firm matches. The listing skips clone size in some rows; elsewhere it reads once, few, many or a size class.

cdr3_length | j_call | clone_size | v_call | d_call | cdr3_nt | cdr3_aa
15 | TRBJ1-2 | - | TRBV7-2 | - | TGTGCCAGCAGCTCCACGAGGGAATCGTACTATGGCTACACCTTC | CASSSTRESYYGYTF
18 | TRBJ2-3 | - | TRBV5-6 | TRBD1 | TGTGCCAGCAGCCTCGTCCCGGGACAGGGAACCATCACAGATACGCAGTATTTT | CASSLVPGQGTITDTQYF
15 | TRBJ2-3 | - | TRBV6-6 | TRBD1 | TGTGCCAGCAGTCGCCGGGACAGGGGCACAGATACGCAGTATTTT | CASSRRDRGTDTQYF
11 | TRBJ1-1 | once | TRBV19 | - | TGTGCCAGTAGTGCCTCTAGACGGGCTTTCTTT | CASSASRRAFF
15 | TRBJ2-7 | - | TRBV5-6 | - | TGTGCCAGCAGCGCCGAGGGAACGGGGGTGCACGAGCAGTACTTC | CASSAEGTGVHEQYF
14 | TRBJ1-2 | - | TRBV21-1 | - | TGTGCCAGCAGCAAATCCGGACAGGACGGAGGCTACACCTTC | CASSKSGQDGGYTF
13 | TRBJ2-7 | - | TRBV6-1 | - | TGTGCCAGCGGGGCGGGACCCACCTACGAGCAGTACTTC | CASGAGPTYEQYF
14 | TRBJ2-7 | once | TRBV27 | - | TGTGCCAGCAGGCACAGTGAGGCAGGGCACGAGCAGTACTTC | CASRHSEAGHEQYF
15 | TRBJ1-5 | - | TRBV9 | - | TGTGCCAGCAGCGTAGGACAGGCCAGCAATCAGCCCCAGCATTTT | CASSVGQASNQPQHF
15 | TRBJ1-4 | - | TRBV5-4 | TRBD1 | TGTGCCAGCAGCGAAGAGGGACAGGGGTATGAAAAACTGTTTTTT | CASSEEGQGYEKLFF
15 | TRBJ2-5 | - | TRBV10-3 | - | TGTGCCACCCGCTCGGCTTCTAGCTCGCGGGAGACCCAGTACTTC | CATRSASSSRETQYF
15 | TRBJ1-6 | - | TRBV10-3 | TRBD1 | TGTGCCATCAGTCGCGAGGACAGGGATAATTCACCCCTCCACTTT | CAISREDRDNSPLHF
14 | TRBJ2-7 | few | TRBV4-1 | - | TGCGCCAGCAGCCCTTCTCCACAGTCCTACGAGCAGTACTTC | CASSPSPQSYEQYF
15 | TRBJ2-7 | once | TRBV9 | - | TGTGCCAGCAGCACAAGGGGGAGGGAGAACGGCGAGCAGTACTTC | CASSTRGRENGEQYF
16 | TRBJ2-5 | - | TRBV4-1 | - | TGCGCCAGCAGCCAAGTGGGGTGGGGGGATTCCGAGACCCAGTACTTC | CASSQVGWGDSETQYF
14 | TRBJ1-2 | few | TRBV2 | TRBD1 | TGTGCCAGCAGGGAGACAGGGGGTAACTATGGCTACACCTTC | CASRETGGNYGYTF
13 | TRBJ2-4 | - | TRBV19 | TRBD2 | TGTGCCAGTAGTACACGGGGGGTGGTCATTCAGTACTTC | CASSTRGVVIQYF
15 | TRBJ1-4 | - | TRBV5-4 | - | TGTGCCAGCAGCCCCGGGAGGGGGTGGAGTGAAAAACTGTTTTTT | CASSPGRGWSEKLFF
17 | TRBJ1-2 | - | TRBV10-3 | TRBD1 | TGTGCCATCAGTGAGTCCAGGGGGCGCCGGGAGAACTATGGCTACACCTTC | CAISESRGRRENYGYTF
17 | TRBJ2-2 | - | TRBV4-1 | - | TGCGCCAGCAGCCAAAATGATCCGCGGATGAACACCGGGGAGCTGTTTTTT | CASSQNDPRMNTGELFF
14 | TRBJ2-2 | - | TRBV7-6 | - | TGTGCCAGCAGCAGGCCCGGAGGATCCGGGGAGCTGTTTTTT | CASSRPGGSGELFF
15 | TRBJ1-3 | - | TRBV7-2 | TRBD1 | TGTGCCAGCAGGGAAATAGCTCGACAGGGAGACACCATATATTTT | CASREIARQGDTIYF
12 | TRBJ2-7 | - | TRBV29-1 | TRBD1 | TGCAGCGGGCAATCGGGACAGGGCGGGCAGTACTTC | CSGQSGQGGQYF
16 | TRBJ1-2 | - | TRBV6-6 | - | TGTGCCAGCAGTACCACCCGACCTGGCGGACTCTATGGCTACACCTTC | CASSTTRPGGLYGYTF
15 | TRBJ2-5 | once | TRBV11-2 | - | TGTGCCAGCAGCTTCTTAGCTAGCGACCAAGAGACCCAGTACTTC | CASSFLASDQETQYF
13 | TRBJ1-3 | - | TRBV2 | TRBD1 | TGTGCCAGCGCCGGGACAGCTAGAAACACCATATATTTT | CASAGTARNTIYF
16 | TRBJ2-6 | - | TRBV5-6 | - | TGTGCCAGCAGCTTGACAGGGTACTCTGGGGCCAACGTCCTGACTTTC | CASSLTGYSGANVLTF
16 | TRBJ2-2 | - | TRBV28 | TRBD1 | TGTGCCAGCACCTTTCGGACAGGGGGAACCACCGGGGAGCTGTTTTTT | CASTFRTGGTTGELFF
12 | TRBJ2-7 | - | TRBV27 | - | TGTGCCAGCAGGACAGGCTATAACGAGCAGTACTTC | CASRTGYNEQYF
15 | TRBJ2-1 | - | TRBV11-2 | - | TGTGCCAGCAGCTTTTGGGCCAAGCGGGCCGATGAGCAGTTCTTC | CASSFWAKRADEQFF
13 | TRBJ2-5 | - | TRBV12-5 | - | TGTGCTAGTGGGAATCAGGGAGGAGAGACCCAGTACTTC | CASGNQGGETQYF
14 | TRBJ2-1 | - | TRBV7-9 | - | TGTGCCAGCAGCTTGACCGACTTGTACAATGAGCAGTTCTTC | CASSLTDLYNEQFF
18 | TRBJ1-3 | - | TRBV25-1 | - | TGTGCCAGCAGTGAATATAGGGGCAAGGGCAGCTCTGGAAACACCATATATTTT | CASSEYRGKGSSGNTIYF
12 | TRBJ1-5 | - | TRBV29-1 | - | TGCGGGGGGGGTGATAGCAATCAGCCCCAGCATTTT | CGGGDSNQPQHF
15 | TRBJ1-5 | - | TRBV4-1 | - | TGCGCCAGCAGCCAAGAGGCGGAAAGCAATCAGCCCCAGCATTTT | CASSQEAESNQPQHF